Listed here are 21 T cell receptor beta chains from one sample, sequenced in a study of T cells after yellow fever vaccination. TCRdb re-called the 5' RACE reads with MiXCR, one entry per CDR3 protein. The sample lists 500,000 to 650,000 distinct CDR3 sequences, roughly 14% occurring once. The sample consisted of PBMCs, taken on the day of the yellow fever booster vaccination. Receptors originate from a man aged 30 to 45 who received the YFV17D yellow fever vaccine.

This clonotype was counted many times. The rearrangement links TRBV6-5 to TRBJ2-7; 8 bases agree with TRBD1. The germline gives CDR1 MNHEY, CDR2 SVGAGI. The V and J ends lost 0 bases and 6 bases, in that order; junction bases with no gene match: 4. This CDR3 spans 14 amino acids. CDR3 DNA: TGTGCCAGCAGTTACTCGCAGGGGGCTCCCGAGCAGTACTTC. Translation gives CASSYSQGAPEQYF.

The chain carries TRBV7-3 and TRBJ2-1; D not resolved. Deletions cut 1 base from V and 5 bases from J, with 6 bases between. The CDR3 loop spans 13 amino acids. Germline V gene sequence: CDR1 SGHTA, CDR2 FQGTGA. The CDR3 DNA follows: TGTGCCAGCAGCTTAAACAGCGACAATGAGCAGTTCTTC. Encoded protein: CASSLNSDNEQFF.

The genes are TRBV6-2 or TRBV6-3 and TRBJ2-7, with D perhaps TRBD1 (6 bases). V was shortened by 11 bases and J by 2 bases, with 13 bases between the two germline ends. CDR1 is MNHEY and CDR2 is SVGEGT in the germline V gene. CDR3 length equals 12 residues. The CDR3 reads CASQDRPYEQYF. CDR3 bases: TGTGCCTCCCAGGACAGACCCTACGAGCAGTACTTC.

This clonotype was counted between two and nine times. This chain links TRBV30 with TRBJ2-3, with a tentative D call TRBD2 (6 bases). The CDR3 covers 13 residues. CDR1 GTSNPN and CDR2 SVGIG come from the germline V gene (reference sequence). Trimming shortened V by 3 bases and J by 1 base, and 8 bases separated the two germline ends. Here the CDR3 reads CAWSGSGTDTQYF. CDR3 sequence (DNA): TGTGCCTGGAGCGGGAGCGGCACAGATACGCAGTATTTT.

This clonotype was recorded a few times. The CDR3 loop reads CASSLRFSNQPQHF. In DNA form, the CDR3 reads TGTGCCAGCAGTTTGCGATTTAGCAATCAGCCCCAGCATTTT. The rearrangement uses TRBV12-3 or TRBV12-4 and TRBJ1-5; no reliable D call. This CDR3 region has 14 residues. V was pared by 3 bases and J by 0 bases, with 6 bases between.

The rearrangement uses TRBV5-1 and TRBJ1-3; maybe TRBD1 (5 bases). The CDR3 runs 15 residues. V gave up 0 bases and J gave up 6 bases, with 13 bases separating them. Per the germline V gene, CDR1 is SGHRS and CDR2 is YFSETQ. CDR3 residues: CASSLAAGGQNTIYF. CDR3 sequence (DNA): TGCGCCAGCAGCTTGGCCGCGGGCGGACAAAACACCATATATTTT.

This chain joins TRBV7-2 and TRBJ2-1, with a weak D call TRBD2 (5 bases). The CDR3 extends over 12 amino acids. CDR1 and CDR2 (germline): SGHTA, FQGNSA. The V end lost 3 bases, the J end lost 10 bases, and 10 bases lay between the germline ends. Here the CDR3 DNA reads TGTGCCAGCAGCTTTGCTAGCAGCGAGCAGTTCTTC. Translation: CASSFASSEQFF.

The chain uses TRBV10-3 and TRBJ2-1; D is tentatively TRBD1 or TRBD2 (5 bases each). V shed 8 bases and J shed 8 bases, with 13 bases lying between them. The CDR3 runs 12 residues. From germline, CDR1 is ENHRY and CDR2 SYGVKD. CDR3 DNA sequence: TGTGCCATCCGGGGCAGGTCTGATGAGCAGTTCTTC. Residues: CAIRGRSDEQFF.

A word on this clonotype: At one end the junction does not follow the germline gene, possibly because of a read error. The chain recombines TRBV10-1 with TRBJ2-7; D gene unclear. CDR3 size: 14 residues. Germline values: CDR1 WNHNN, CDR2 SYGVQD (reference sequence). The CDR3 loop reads CAGYPHTPSCEQYF. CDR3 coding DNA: TGCGCCGGATATCCCCATACCCCTTCCTGCGAGCAGTACTTC.

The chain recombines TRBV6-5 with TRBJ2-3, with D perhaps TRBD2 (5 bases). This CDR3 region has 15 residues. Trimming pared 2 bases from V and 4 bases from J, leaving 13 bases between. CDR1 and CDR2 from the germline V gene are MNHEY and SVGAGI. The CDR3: CASSYRDKRSDTQYF. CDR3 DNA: TGTGCCAGCAGTTACCGGGATAAACGGTCAGATACGCAGTATTTT.

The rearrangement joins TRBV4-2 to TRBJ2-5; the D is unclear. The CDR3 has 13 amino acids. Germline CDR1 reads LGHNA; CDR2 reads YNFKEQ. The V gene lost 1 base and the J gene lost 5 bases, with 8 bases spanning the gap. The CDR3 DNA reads TGTGCCAGCAGCCAAGCCAAAGTTGAGACCCAGTACTTC. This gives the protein CASSQAKVETQYF.

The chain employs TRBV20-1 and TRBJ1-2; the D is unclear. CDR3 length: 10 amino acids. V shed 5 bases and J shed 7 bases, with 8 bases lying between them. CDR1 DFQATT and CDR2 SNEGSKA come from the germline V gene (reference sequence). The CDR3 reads CSAPSVGYTF. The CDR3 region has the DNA TGCAGTGCTCCATCAGTTGGCTACACCTTC.

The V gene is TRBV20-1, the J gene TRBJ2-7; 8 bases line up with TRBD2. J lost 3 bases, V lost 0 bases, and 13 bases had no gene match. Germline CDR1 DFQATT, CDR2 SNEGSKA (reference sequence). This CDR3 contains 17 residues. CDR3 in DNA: TGCAGTGCTAGAGATCTCAACAGCGGGACTAGTGGCTACGAGCAGTACTTC. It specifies CSARDLNSGTSGYEQYF.

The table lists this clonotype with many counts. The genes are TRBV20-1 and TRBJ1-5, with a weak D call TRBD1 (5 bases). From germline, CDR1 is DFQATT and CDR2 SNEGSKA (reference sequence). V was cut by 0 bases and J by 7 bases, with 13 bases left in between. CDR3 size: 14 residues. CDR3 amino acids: CSAREPRGDQPQHF. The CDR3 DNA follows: TGCAGTGCTAGAGAGCCCCGGGGCGACCAGCCCCAGCATTTT.

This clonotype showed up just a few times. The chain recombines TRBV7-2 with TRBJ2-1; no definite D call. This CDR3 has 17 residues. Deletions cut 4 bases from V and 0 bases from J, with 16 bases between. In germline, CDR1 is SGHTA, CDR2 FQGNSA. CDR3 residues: CASSWKLAVSSYNEQFF. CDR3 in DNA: TGTGCCAGCAGCTGGAAATTGGCGGTTAGCTCCTACAATGAGCAGTTCTTC.

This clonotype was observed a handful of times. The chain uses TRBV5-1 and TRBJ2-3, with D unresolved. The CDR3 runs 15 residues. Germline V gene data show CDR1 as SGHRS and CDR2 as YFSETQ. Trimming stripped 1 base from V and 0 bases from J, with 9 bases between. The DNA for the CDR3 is TGCGCCAGCAGCTTGAGGAGCCCTAGCACAGATACGCAGTATTTT. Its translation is CASSLRSPSTDTQYF. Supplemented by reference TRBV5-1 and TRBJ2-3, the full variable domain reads KAGVTQTPRYLIKTRGQQVTLSCSPISGHRSVSWYQQTPGQGLQFLFEYFSETQRNKGNFPGRFSGRQFSNSRSEMNVSTLELGDSALYLCASSLRSPSTDTQYFGPGTRLTVL.

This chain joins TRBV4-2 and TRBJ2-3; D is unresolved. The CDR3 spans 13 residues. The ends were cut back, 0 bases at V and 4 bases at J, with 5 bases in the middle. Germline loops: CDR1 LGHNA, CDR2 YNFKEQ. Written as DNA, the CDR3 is TGTGCCAGCAGCCAAGACCCTGCAGATACGCAGTATTTT. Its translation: CASSQDPADTQYF.

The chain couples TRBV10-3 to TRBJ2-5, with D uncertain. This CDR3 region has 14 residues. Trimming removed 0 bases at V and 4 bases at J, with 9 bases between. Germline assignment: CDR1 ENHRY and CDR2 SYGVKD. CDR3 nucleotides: TGTGCCATCAGTGAGTCCGCGGCTGGAGAGACCCAGTACTTC. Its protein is CAISESAAGETQYF.

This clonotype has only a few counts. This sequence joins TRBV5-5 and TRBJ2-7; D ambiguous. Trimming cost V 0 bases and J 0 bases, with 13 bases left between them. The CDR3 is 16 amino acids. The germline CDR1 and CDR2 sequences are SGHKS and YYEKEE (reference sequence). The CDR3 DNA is TGTGCCAGCAGCTTGGTTCGGCAGAAGAGCTCCTACGAGCAGTACTTC. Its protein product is CASSLVRQKSSYEQYF.

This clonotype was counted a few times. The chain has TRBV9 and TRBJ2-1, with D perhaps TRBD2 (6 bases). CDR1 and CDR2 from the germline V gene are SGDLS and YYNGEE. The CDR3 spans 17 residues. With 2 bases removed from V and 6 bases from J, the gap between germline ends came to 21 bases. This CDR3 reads CASSVSGGERESNEQFF. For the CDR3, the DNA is TGTGCCAGCAGCGTCTCCGGGGGAGAACGGGAGAGCAATGAGCAGTTCTTC.

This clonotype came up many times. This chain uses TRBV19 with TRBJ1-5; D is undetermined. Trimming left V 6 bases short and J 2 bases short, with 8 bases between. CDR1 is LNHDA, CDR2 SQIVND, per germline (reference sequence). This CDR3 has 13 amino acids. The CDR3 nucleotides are TGTGCCAGTAGAACCCGGGGCAATCAGCCCCAGCATTTT. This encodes CASRTRGNQPQHF.